This passage covers 27 T cell receptor beta chains from one sample sequenced in a study of Ad26.COV2.S vaccination and SARS-CoV-2 variants (dated by TCRdb to about 2021). In light of the paper, this sample's treatment or condition label describes: about 20 received Ad26.COV2.S at low or high dose, single or two shots; about 5 received placebo; per-sample allocation not given. Repertoires of vaccine and placebo recipients were sequenced from samples collected on day 63 after the first injection. The method was the immunoSEQ multiplex PCR assay. TCRdb provides this immuneACCESS table in a form limited to in-frame rearrangements. Some clones are lacking; in checked studies, under half of them reflect an unresolved V gene, and why the rest are absent is not known. The sample contains roughly 320,000 clones, about 82% of them found a single time. In total, the top ten clones hold 2% to 2.5% of the sample.

The sequencing used peripheral blood, collected in a trial of Ad26.COV2.S vaccine versus placebo. The receptors here all came from a person aged 18-60 years who received the Ad26.COV2.S COVID-19 vaccine or a placebo.

In this sample, this clone turned up once. This sequence joins TRBV29-1 and TRBJ1-1, with D tentatively TRBD1 (5 bases). The V end lost 6 bases, the J end lost 3 bases, and 17 bases lay between the germline ends. CDR1 and CDR2 (germline): SQVTM, ANQGSEA. The CDR3 loop spans 14 amino acids. CDR3 amino acids: CSVGGFGFDTEAFF. The CDR3 DNA is TGCAGCGTGGGGGGTTTCGGTTTCGACACTGAAGCTTTCTTT.

Of note for this clone: The sample contains more than one DNA sequence encoding this CDR3. This chain links TRBV18 with TRBJ1-5; 7 bases map to TRBD1. Germline V CDR1 and CDR2: KGHSH, LQKENI. The V segment lost 3 bases and the J segment 5 bases; nucleotides outside the gene matches: 1. The CDR3 is 13 amino acids. CDR3 sequence (DNA): TGTGCCAGCTCACCTCAGGGGGATCAGCCCCAGCATTTT. This gives the protein CASSPQGDQPQHF.

The V and J genes are TRBV5-6 and TRBJ1-4, with D uncertain. V lost 0 bases and J 0 bases, leaving 6 bases between the germline ends. CDR3 length: 15 residues. The germline gives CDR1 SGHDT, CDR2 YYEEEE. The CDR3 region is CASSLDPTTNEKLFF. The CDR3 DNA is TGTGCCAGCAGCTTGGACCCAACAACTAATGAAAAACTGTTTTTT.

The chain links TRBV3-1 (or the pseudogene TRBV3-2) to TRBJ2-5, with TRBD2 matching over 10 bases. Germline loops: CDR1 LGHDT, CDR2 YNNKEL (reference sequence). With V trimmed by 0 bases and J by 7 bases, 8 bases remained unmatched. The CDR3 runs to 16 residues. CDR3 region: CASSQDPSGGLGTQYF. Written as DNA, the CDR3 is TGTGCCAGCAGCCAAGATCCTAGCGGGGGCCTAGGGACCCAGTACTTC.

CDR3 coding DNA: TGTGCCAGCAGTTACTTCTCGGTTAGCACAGATACGCAGTATTTT. Protein product: CASSYFSVSTDTQYF. The chain couples TRBV6-2 or TRBV6-3 to TRBJ2-3; D is unresolved. CDR1 and CDR2 from the germline V gene are MNHEY and SVGEGT. V was clipped by 1 base and J by 0 bases, with 8 bases between them. CDR3 size: 15 residues.

This clone was observed a handful of times. J is TRBJ2-3 and V is TRBV7-9; no reliable D call. Between the trimmed V and J ends, which lost 2 bases and 4 bases, there was a span of 13 bases. Germline V CDR1 and CDR2: SEHNR, FQNEAQ (reference sequence). CDR3 length: 15 amino acids. DNA for the CDR3: TGTGCCAGCAGCTTATCTCGCCCCCCCGCAGATACGCAGTATTTT. As protein: CASSLSRPPADTQYF.

The chain has TRBV11-3 and TRBJ2-1, with 7 bases that match TRBD2. Germline-derived CDR1 and CDR2 are SGHNT and YENEEA. The CDR3 runs 15 residues. With V trimmed by 5 bases and J by 4 bases, 8 bases remained unmatched. CDR3 in amino acids: CASSPGGLTYNEQFF. CDR3 nucleotide sequence: TGTGCCAGCAGCCCTGGGGGACTAACTTACAATGAGCAGTTCTTC.

This clone was seen at least ten times. V gene TRBV5-4 combines with J gene TRBJ2-1; TRBD2 aligns across 8 bases. Looked up from germline, CDR1 is SGHNT and CDR2 is YYREEE (reference sequence). V lost 4 bases to trimming and J lost 2 bases; unmatched junction nucleotides: 8. This CDR3 spans 16 amino acids. In nucleotides, the CDR3 is TGTGCCAGCAGCCCCAACTCGGGGGGGCCCTACAATGAGCAGTTCTTC. This sequence encodes CASSPNSGGPYNEQFF.

The chain carries TRBV5-1 and TRBJ1-4; the match to TRBD1 covers 9 bases. The ends lost 2 bases at V and 4 bases at J; junction bases unmatched: 6. This CDR3 comprises 16 residues. CDR1 is SGHRS and CDR2 is YFSETQ in the germline V gene. The CDR3 bases are TGCGCCAGCAGCTTACTCGGGACAGGGATTAATGAAAAACTGTTTTTT. The encoded protein is CASSLLGTGINEKLFF.

This chain links TRBV13 with TRBJ1-6; TRBD1 is a possible D gene (6 bases). Germline CDR1 PRHDT, CDR2 FYEKMQ (reference sequence). The CDR3 totals 14 residues. V lost 5 bases and J 4 bases, leaving 9 bases between the germline ends. DNA for the CDR3: TGTGCCAGCAGCCGAGGGACATATAATTCACCCCTCCACTTT. It yields the protein CASSRGTYNSPLHF.

The V gene is TRBV28, the J gene TRBJ1-6; no clear D. The V gene lost 3 bases and the J gene lost 6 bases, with 9 bases spanning the gap. Germline CDR1 is MDHEN and CDR2 is SYDVKM. This CDR3 region has 14 residues. The CDR3 loop is CASSFVQTNSPLHF. CDR3 DNA sequence: TGTGCCAGCAGTTTTGTTCAGACTAATTCACCCCTCCACTTT.

Note on this clone: The same CDR3 also results from other DNA sequences found in this sample. The chain recombines TRBV6-1 with TRBJ1-5; 7 positions agree with TRBD1. This CDR3 contains 15 residues. With 2 bases clipped from V and 2 bases from J, the junction kept 3 bases outside the gene matches. Germline-derived CDR1 and CDR2 are MNHNS and SASEGT. CDR3 loop: CASSEYGQGNQPQHF. As DNA, the CDR3 is TGTGCCAGCAGTGAATATGGACAGGGCAATCAGCCCCAGCATTTT.

This rearrangement joins TRBV4-1 to TRBJ2-7; the match to TRBD1 covers 8 bases. The CDR3 has 15 amino acids. From germline, CDR1 is MGHRA and CDR2 YSYEKL. V lost 3 bases to trimming and J lost 9 bases; unmatched junction nucleotides: 13. The CDR3 nucleotides read TGCGCCAGCAGCCATGGGGCAGGGGGCGGGTCGGGGCAGTACTTC. This encodes CASSHGAGGGSGQYF.

The chain links TRBV28 to TRBJ1-5; 7 nucleotides align to TRBD1. The ends lost 8 bases at V and 6 bases at J; junction bases unmatched: 7. This CDR3 has 13 residues. Germline CDR1 reads MDHEN; CDR2 reads SYDVKM. CDR3: CASRRTGGQPQHF. The CDR3 coding sequence is TGTGCCAGCCGGAGGACAGGTGGTCAGCCCCAGCATTTT.

Here the CDR3 DNA reads TGTGCCATCAGTGAGTCTTTCACCGGGGAGCTGTTTTTT. Translated: CAISESFTGELFF. The chain joins TRBV10-3 to TRBJ2-2; no definite D call. CDR1 is ENHRY, CDR2 SYGVKD, per germline. CDR3 length equals 13 residues. V lost 0 bases and J lost 4, with 3 bases in between.

The chain has TRBV6-1 and TRBJ2-3, with TRBD1 as a possible D gene (6 bases). V lost 2 bases to trimming and J lost 0 bases, with 9 bases between them. Germline loops: CDR1 MNHNS, CDR2 SASEGT. The CDR3 loop spans 15 amino acids. The chain's CDR3 is CASSELGASTDTQYF. The DNA of the CDR3 is TGTGCCAGCAGTGAACTGGGGGCGAGCACAGATACGCAGTATTTT.

The chain uses TRBV7-9 and TRBJ2-4; D perhaps matches TRBD1 (5 bases). The germline V gene encodes CDR1 SEHNR and CDR2 FQNEAQ (reference sequence). The CDR3 runs to 14 residues. V lost 3 bases and J 5 bases, leaving 11 bases between the germline ends. Written as DNA, the CDR3 is TGTGCCAGCAGCTTTCAGGGATCTCAAAACATTCAGTACTTC. This gives the protein CASSFQGSQNIQYF.

The rearrangement uses TRBV18 and TRBJ2-7, with D maybe TRBD1 (6 bases). The V gene lost 1 base and the J gene lost 5 bases, with 12 bases spanning the gap. Germline-derived CDR1 and CDR2 are KGHSH and LQKENI. The CDR3 runs to 14 residues. DNA of the CDR3: TGTGCCAGCTCACCACAACAGGGATCGAACGAGCAGTACTTC. Translating gives CASSPQQGSNEQYF.

The rearrangement joins TRBV10-3 to TRBJ2-7, with 10 bases that match TRBD1. Trimming removed 5 bases from V and 6 bases from J; junction bases left unmatched: 16. The germline V gene has CDR1 ENHRY and CDR2 SYGVKD. The CDR3 runs 17 residues. CDR3 sequence: CAISTSIGDRGSFEQYF. The CDR3 DNA sequence: TGTGCCATCAGTACCAGCATAGGGGACAGGGGTTCGTTCGAGCAGTACTTC.

The chain combines TRBV6-5 with TRBJ1-1; D uncertain. Between the trimmed V and J ends, which lost 0 bases and 4 bases, there was a span of 12 bases. Germline lookup yields CDR1 MNHEY and CDR2 SVGAGI. The CDR3 has 15 amino acids. CDR3 coding DNA: TGTGCCAGCAGTTACTCGAGTCCGAGGGTCACTGAAGCTTTCTTT. It translates to CASSYSSPRVTEAFF.

V gene TRBV12-5 combines with J gene TRBJ2-7; TRBD1 matches at 11 bases. The CDR3 contains 15 residues. The V gene's germline CDR1 is LGHNT and CDR2 FRNRAP. The V segment lost 4 bases and the J segment 3 bases; nucleotides outside the gene matches: 5. In DNA, the CDR3 is TGTGCTAGTGGTTCCGGACAGGGGGCTATCTACGAGCAGTACTTC. The encoded protein is CASGSGQGAIYEQYF.

The genes are TRBV11-3 and TRBJ2-7, with a weak D call TRBD2 (5 bases). V was trimmed by 1 base and J by 6 bases, leaving 16 bases between them. The germline V gene encodes CDR1 SGHNT and CDR2 YENEEA. CDR3 length equals 15 residues. CDR3 DNA: TGTGCCAGCAGCTTAGGTCTTAGCGCCCCAACCGAGCAGTACTTC. It specifies CASSLGLSAPTEQYF. Looking up the rest from reference TRBV11-3 and TRBJ2-7 gives the full variable domain: EAGVVQSPRYKIIEKKQPVAFWCNPISGHNTLYWYLQNLGQGPELLIRYENEEAVDDSQLPKDRFSAERLKGVDSTLKIQPAELGDSAVYLCASSLGLSAPTEQYFGPGTRLTVT.

The CDR3 is CASSPPGQGSGELFF. The CDR3 nucleotides read TGCGCCAGCAGCCCGCCGGGACAGGGGTCCGGGGAGCTGTTTTTT. The chain uses TRBV5-1 and TRBJ2-2; 10 nucleotides agree with TRBD1. Trimming took 4 bases from V and 6 from J; bases not matched to a gene: 6. Germline V lookup: CDR1 SGHRS, CDR2 YFSETQ. The CDR3 runs to 15 residues.

The chain has TRBV6-5 and TRBJ2-3, with 12 bases fitting TRBD2. The CDR3 sequence is 15 residues long. The germline V gene encodes CDR1 MNHEY and CDR2 SVGAGI. The V gene end was trimmed by 6 bases and the J gene end by 6 bases; junction bases not matched to a gene: 7. CDR3 nucleotides: TGTGCCAGCAGGGGACTAGCGGGCAGGGGGGATACGCAGTATTTT. As protein: CASRGLAGRGDTQYF.

This clone was seen only once. The chain carries TRBV6-5 and TRBJ1-6; possibly TRBD1 for D (5 bases). CDR3 length: 13 residues. Trimming removed 7 bases from V and 8 bases from J, with 12 bases in between. CDR1 MNHEY and CDR2 SVGAGI come from the germline V gene. CDR3 in amino acids: CASTRGFDSPLHF. Here the CDR3 DNA reads TGTGCCAGCACCCGGGGGTTTGATTCACCCCTCCACTTT.

This chain connects TRBV29-1 to TRBJ2-1; a possible D gene is TRBD1 (6 bases). The germline V gene has CDR1 SQVTM and CDR2 ANQGSEA. The ends were cut back, 4 bases at V and 5 bases at J, with 12 bases in the middle. CDR3 size: 13 residues. The CDR3: CSVGIRQDNEQFF. The CDR3 DNA reads as TGCAGCGTTGGGATCCGACAGGACAATGAGCAGTTCTTC.

This rearrangement joins TRBV5-1 to TRBJ1-1, with D maybe TRBD1 (6 bases). This CDR3 spans 15 amino acids. V was cut by 3 bases and J by 3 bases, with 15 bases left in between. Germline CDR1 and CDR2: SGHRS and YFSETQ. As DNA, the CDR3 is TGCGCCAGCAGCTCAACAGGGTGGATCGACACTGAAGCTTTCTTT. It encodes CASSSTGWIDTEAFF.